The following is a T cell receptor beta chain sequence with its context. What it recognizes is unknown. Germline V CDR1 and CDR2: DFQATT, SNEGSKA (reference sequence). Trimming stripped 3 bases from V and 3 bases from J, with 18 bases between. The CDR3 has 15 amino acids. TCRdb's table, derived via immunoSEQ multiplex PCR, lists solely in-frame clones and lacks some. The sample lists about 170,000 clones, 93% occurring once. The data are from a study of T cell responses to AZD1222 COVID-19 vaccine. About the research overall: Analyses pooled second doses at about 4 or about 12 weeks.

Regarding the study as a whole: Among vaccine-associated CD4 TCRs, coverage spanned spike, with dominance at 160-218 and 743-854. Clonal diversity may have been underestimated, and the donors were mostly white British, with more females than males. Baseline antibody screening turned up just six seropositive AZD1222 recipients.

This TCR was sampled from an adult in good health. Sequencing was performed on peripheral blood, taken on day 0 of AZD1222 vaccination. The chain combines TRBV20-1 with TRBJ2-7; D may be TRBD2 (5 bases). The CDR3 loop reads CSASRPSGVDYEQYF. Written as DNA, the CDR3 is TGCAGTGCTAGTCGGCCGAGCGGTGTTGACTACGAGCAGTACTTC.